This T cell receptor beta chain emerged from a study of blood T cells in healthy people across ages. Trimming removed 2 bases from V and 4 bases from J; junction bases left unmatched: 8. Germline values: CDR1 MNHEY, CDR2 SVGAGI. CDR3 length: 16 amino acids. A sample-barcoded 5' primer and a J-beta primer mix were used in a second PCR of about 7 to 12 cycles. From the 5' RACE reads, TCRdb called clonotypes with MiXCR, one entry per CDR3 protein. The repertoire consists of hundreds of thousands of distinct CDR3 sequences, with roughly 25% occurring once and the leading ten covering around 9.2%. These data were likewise used in another study, on T cells of mothers and their children. As that report states: Researchers report slightly higher, though non-significant, overlap in related mother-child pairs than in unrelated pairs.

Sequencing used blood. The sequence was obtained from a boy younger than 18 in good health. The chain recombines TRBV6-5 with TRBJ2-3, with TRBD1 matching 8 bases. CDR3 amino acids: CASSYEGTGGSDTQYF. CDR3 sequence (DNA): TGTGCCAGCAGTTACGAAGGGACAGGAGGGTCAGATACGCAGTATTTT.